Listed here are 30 T cell receptor beta chains from one sample, sequenced in a study of T cell responses to AZD1222 COVID-19 vaccine. Profiling relied on immunoSEQ multiplex PCR, and the TCRdb table lists in-frame clones only, not all of them. The sample records about 130,000 clones, around 90% being singletons. The sample here was peripheral blood, taken 28 days after the second AZD1222 dose. These TCRs come from an adult who received the AZD1222 COVID-19 vaccine.

The CDR3 region has the DNA TGCGCCAGCAGCCAAGGCCTCACCCATCAGCCCCAGCATTTT. This gives the protein CASSQGLTHQPQHF. This chain connects TRBV4-3 to TRBJ1-5; no definite D call. The V end was cut by 1 base, the J end by 5 bases, with 9 bases between. The germline gives CDR1 LGHNA, CDR2 YSLEER. CDR3 size: 14 residues.

This sequence joins TRBV2 and TRBJ1-5; tentative D call: TRBD1 (6 bases). Trimming cost V 7 bases and J 7 bases, with 17 bases left between them. CDR1 and CDR2 from the germline V gene are SNHLY and FYNNEI. The CDR3 totals 14 residues. CDR3: CASTEGGKGQPQHF. The CDR3 DNA sequence: TGTGCCAGCACCGAAGGGGGAAAGGGCCAGCCCCAGCATTTT. The full variable domain, with the rest looked up from reference TRBV2 and TRBJ1-5, is EPEVTQTPSHQVTQMGQEVILRCVPISNHLYFYWYRQILGQKVEFLVSFYNNEISEKSEIFDDQFSVERPDGSNFTLKIRSTKLEDSAMYFCASTEGGKGQPQHFGDGTRLSIL.

This chain links TRBV6-5 with TRBJ2-3, with D unclear. The CDR3 spans 14 residues. Looked up from germline, CDR1 is MNHEY and CDR2 is SVGAGI. Trimming took 7 bases from V and 0 from J, leaving 11 bases between them. The CDR3 spells CASTTGLSTDTQYF. The CDR3 nucleotides are TGTGCCAGCACAACGGGCCTTAGCACAGATACGCAGTATTTT.

V and J are TRBV6-5 and TRBJ2-2; no definite D call. Trimming left V 8 bases short and J 1 base short, with 11 bases between. The CDR3 contains 14 residues. Germline V CDR1 and CDR2: MNHEY, SVGAGI. The chain's CDR3 is CASENLLNTGELFF. The CDR3 DNA reads TGTGCCAGCGAAAATTTATTGAACACCGGGGAGCTGTTTTTT.

For the CDR3, the DNA is TGCGCCAGCAGCGACTCCGGGACAGCAACCGAAGCTTTCTTT. Its translation is CASSDSGTATEAFF. The V call is TRBV5-1, the J call TRBJ1-1; TRBD1 aligns across 7 bases. The germline V gene has CDR1 SGHRS and CDR2 YFSETQ. The V gene end was trimmed by 4 bases and the J gene end by 8 bases; junction bases not matched to a gene: 11. This CDR3 region has 14 residues.

The chain uses TRBV3-1 (or the pseudogene TRBV3-2) and TRBJ1-4; D uncertain. Trimming removed 0 bases from V and 1 base from J, with 9 bases in between. The V gene's germline CDR1 is LGHDT and CDR2 YNNKEL (reference sequence). The CDR3 has 16 amino acids. The CDR3 protein is CASSQDLTVTNEKLFF. CDR3 in DNA: TGTGCCAGCAGCCAAGATCTGACGGTAACTAATGAAAAACTGTTTTTT.

The sample holds one count of this clone. The V call is TRBV30, the J call TRBJ2-1; 10 bases map to TRBD1. Germline CDR1 and CDR2: GTSNPN and SVGIG (reference sequence). Unmatched junction bases numbered 21, after V lost 6 bases and J lost 4 bases. The CDR3 contains 19 residues. The CDR3 nucleotides are TGTGCCTGCGCCGGGAGGGGGGACAGGGGAGCCCGAGGATACAATGAGCAGTTCTTC. Residues: CACAGRGDRGARGYNEQFF.

The chain joins TRBV6-5 to TRBJ1-5; tentative D call: TRBD1 (6 bases). The CDR3 is made up of 13 amino acids. CDR1 is MNHEY, CDR2 SVGAGI, per germline. Trimming left V 4 bases short and J 2 bases short, with 6 bases between. The CDR3 sequence: CASSSGGNQPQHF. DNA of the CDR3: TGTGCCAGCAGTTCAGGGGGCAATCAGCCCCAGCATTTT.

The chain combines TRBV3-1 (or the pseudogene TRBV3-2) with TRBJ1-2, with a possible D match to TRBD1 (6 bases). This CDR3 spans 14 amino acids. Looked up from germline, CDR1 is LGHDT and CDR2 is YNNKEL (reference sequence). The V and J ends lost 4 bases and 2 bases respectively, with 11 bases between them. The CDR3 DNA sequence: TGTGCCAGCAGCCCCCAGGGGTCCAACTATGGCTACACCTTC. Amino acids: CASSPQGSNYGYTF.

This rearrangement joins TRBV10-3 to TRBJ1-2; D may be TRBD1 (5 bases). From germline, CDR1 is ENHRY and CDR2 SYGVKD. The CDR3 covers 14 residues. V lost 2 bases to trimming and J lost 2 bases, with 9 bases between them. CDR3 sequence: CAISEGGMNYGYTF. The DNA of the CDR3 is TGTGCCATCAGTGAGGGGGGGATGAACTATGGCTACACCTTC.

The chain links TRBV5-1 to TRBJ2-1; 8 positions match TRBD2. With 1 base clipped from V and 2 bases from J, the junction kept 2 bases outside the gene matches. Germline CDR1 reads SGHRS; CDR2 reads YFSETQ. The length of the CDR3 is 15 residues. The CDR3 DNA is TGCGCCAGCAGCTTGACTAGCGGACCCTACAATGAGCAGTTCTTC. Translated, it gives CASSLTSGPYNEQFF. The complete variable domain, with remaining parts taken from reference TRBV5-1 and TRBJ2-1, reads KAGVTQTPRYLIKTRGQQVTLSCSPISGHRSVSWYQQTPGQGLQFLFEYFSETQRNKGNFPGRFSGRQFSNSRSEMNVSTLELGDSALYLCASSLTSGPYNEQFFGPGTRLTVL.

The chain joins TRBV7-2 to TRBJ1-3, with D perhaps matching TRBD1 (5 bases). Germline V gives CDR1 SGHTA, CDR2 FQGNSA. The ends were cut back, 5 bases at V and 8 bases at J, with 16 bases in the middle. The CDR3 has 14 amino acids. The CDR3 spells CASSVGDAGDTIYF. As DNA, the CDR3 is TGTGCCAGCAGCGTAGGGGACGCGGGGGACACCATATATTTT.

This chain connects TRBV7-2 to TRBJ1-3; 10 nucleotides align to TRBD1. The ends lost 6 bases at V and 7 bases at J; junction bases unmatched: 9. The CDR3 is made up of 15 amino acids. CDR1 SGHTA and CDR2 FQGNSA come from the germline V gene. The CDR3 region is CASSVKGQGMNTIYF. For the CDR3, the DNA is TGTGCCAGCAGTGTAAAGGGACAGGGGATGAACACCATATATTTT.

This sequence joins TRBV19 and TRBJ1-3; D ambiguous. CDR1 LNHDA and CDR2 SQIVND come from the germline V gene (reference sequence). CDR3 length: 13 residues. V lost 11 bases, J lost 0 bases, and 11 bases lay in between. The CDR3 region has the DNA TGTGCCGGCGGGCTTCGCTCTGGAAACACCATATATTTT. Its translation: CAGGLRSGNTIYF.

This clone was found once. The chain employs TRBV24-1 and TRBJ1-4; TRBD1 is a possible D gene (5 bases). The CDR3 has 17 amino acids. The germline V gene encodes CDR1 KGHDR and CDR2 SFDVKD. V lost 0 bases, J lost 6 bases, and 16 bases lay in between. DNA of the CDR3: TGTGCCACCAGTGATTTGGGGGCAGGGAGGTTAGATGAAAAACTGTTTTTT. Protein product: CATSDLGAGRLDEKLFF.

The chain carries TRBV6-4 and TRBJ2-1, with 13 bases aligning to TRBD2. The V and J ends lost 4 bases and 9 bases, in that order; junction bases with no gene match: 3. CDR1 MRHNA and CDR2 SNTAGT come from the germline V gene. The CDR3 totals 14 residues. In DNA form, the CDR3 reads TGTGCCAGCAGTGGGACTAGCGGGGGTGCTGAGCAGTTCTTC. Translating gives CASSGTSGGAEQFF.

This chain connects TRBV29-1 to TRBJ1-1; 10 bases fit TRBD1. CDR3 length: 13 residues. Germline V CDR1 and CDR2: SQVTM, ANQGSEA. After removal of 8 bases from V and 4 bases from J, the junction contained 7 bases not matched to a gene. The CDR3 loop reads CSSGQGGSTEAFF. CDR3 DNA sequence: TGCAGCTCAGGACAGGGGGGAAGCACTGAAGCTTTCTTT. The full variable domain, in which reference TRBV29-1 and TRBJ1-1 provide the parts outside the CDR3, is SAVISQKPSRDICQRGTSLTIQCQVDSQVTMMFWYRQQPGQSLTLIATANQGSEATYESGFVIDKFPISRPNLTFSTLTVSNMSPEDSSIYLCSSGQGGSTEAFFGQGTRLTVV.

This clone has a single count. The V call is TRBV28, the J call TRBJ2-2, with a tentative D call TRBD1 (6 bases). In germline, CDR1 is MDHEN, CDR2 SYDVKM. The V end lost 4 bases, the J end lost 6 bases, and 12 bases lay between the germline ends. The length of the CDR3 is 14 residues. CDR3 in DNA: TGTGCCAGCAGTTCCCAGGGGTGGGCCGGGGAGCTGTTTTTT. This sequence encodes CASSSQGWAGELFF.

The chain links TRBV11-2 to TRBJ2-2; D is perhaps TRBD2 (5 bases). The CDR3 is made up of 15 amino acids. Germline V lookup: CDR1 SGHAT, CDR2 FQNNGV. Trimming took off 1 base at V and 2 bases at J, with 8 bases between the two ends. The CDR3 loop reads CASSLVAGNTGELFF. Here the CDR3 DNA reads TGTGCCAGCAGCTTAGTGGCGGGCAACACCGGGGAGCTGTTTTTT.

This clone has a single count. V is TRBV6-2 or TRBV6-3 and J is TRBJ2-5; D not resolved. The length of the CDR3 is 15 residues. The germline V gene has CDR1 MNHEY and CDR2 SVGEGT. V was pared by 0 bases and J by 5 bases, with 13 bases between. CDR3 region: CASSYSLRRRETQYF. The CDR3 nucleotides read TGTGCCAGCAGTTACTCGTTGCGGAGACGGGAGACCCAGTACTTC.

The chain uses TRBV19 and TRBJ1-5; D not resolved. The V end lost 7 bases, the J end lost 0 bases, and 13 bases lay between the germline ends. This CDR3 contains 15 residues. CDR1 is LNHDA, CDR2 SQIVND, per germline (reference sequence). In DNA, the CDR3 is TGTGCCAGTACCCTGGCCCCCTTTAGCAATCAGCCCCAGCATTTT. Protein: CASTLAPFSNQPQHF. The whole variable domain, filled in from reference TRBV19 and TRBJ1-5, reads DGGITQSPKYLFRKEGQNVTLSCEQNLNHDAMYWYRQDPGQGLRLIYYSQIVNDFQKGDIAEGYSVSREKKESFPLTVTSAQKNPTAFYLCASTLAPFSNQPQHFGDGTRLSIL.

V usage is TRBV5-8 and J usage is TRBJ1-1, with a tentative D call TRBD1 (5 bases). V was cut by 2 bases and J by 3 bases, with 11 bases left in between. The germline V gene has CDR1 SGHTS and CDR2 YDEGEE. The CDR3 extends over 14 amino acids. The CDR3 nucleotides read TGTGCCAGCAGCTTCGGGGGAACGGACACTGAAGCTTTCTTT. Translated: CASSFGGTDTEAFF.

V and J are TRBV4-1 and TRBJ2-5; D possibly corresponds to TRBD2 (7 bases). V shed 4 bases and J shed 5 bases, with 17 bases lying between them. The germline V gene encodes CDR1 MGHRA and CDR2 YSYEKL. This CDR3 spans 15 amino acids. The CDR3 DNA is TGCGCCAGCAGCCCCCAGGGGTCGGGAGGTGAGACCCAGTACTTC. The encoded protein is CASSPQGSGGETQYF.

The chain uses TRBV2 and TRBJ2-2; tentative D call: TRBD1 (5 bases). Germline V gene sequence: CDR1 SNHLY, CDR2 FYNNEI. The CDR3 sequence is 16 residues long. Trimming left V 6 bases short and J 4 bases short, with 18 bases between. CDR3 amino acids: CASSTDSRRATGELFF. DNA for the CDR3: TGTGCCAGCAGCACCGACAGCCGTCGGGCCACCGGGGAGCTGTTTTTT.

The rearrangement links TRBV2 to TRBJ2-7; the D gene is possibly TRBD2 (5 bases). This CDR3 spans 11 amino acids. Looked up from germline, CDR1 is SNHLY and CDR2 is FYNNEI. V dropped 6 bases and J dropped 7 bases, with 10 bases sitting between them. CDR3 coding DNA: TGTGCCAGCAGCGAACCGGGAGAGCAGTACTTC. This translates into CASSEPGEQYF. The full variable domain, rest sourced from reference TRBV2 and TRBJ2-7, is EPEVTQTPSHQVTQMGQEVILRCVPISNHLYFYWYRQILGQKVEFLVSFYNNEISEKSEIFDDQFSVERPDGSNFTLKIRSTKLEDSAMYFCASSEPGEQYFGPGTRLTVT.

The J gene is TRBJ1-5, the V gene TRBV10-3; D is unclear. CDR3 length equals 15 residues. Trimming shortened V by 7 bases and J by 9 bases, and 22 bases separated the two germline ends. Germline lookup yields CDR1 ENHRY and CDR2 SYGVKD. The CDR3 region has the DNA TGTGCCATCATCGGTACAGACCCACCAGGTGGGCCCCAGCATTTT. It codes for CAIIGTDPPGGPQHF.

This sequence joins TRBV27 and TRBJ2-2; no definite D call. Trimming removed 0 bases from V and 1 base from J, with 6 bases in between. Germline V gene sequence: CDR1 MNHEY, CDR2 SMNVEV (reference sequence). The CDR3 covers 15 residues. DNA for the CDR3: TGTGCCAGCAGTTTATCAGGTGTGAACACCGGGGAGCTGTTTTTT. Translating it yields CASSLSGVNTGELFF.

This rearrangement joins TRBV4-3 to TRBJ2-1, with D tentatively TRBD2 (6 bases). This CDR3 region has 18 residues. CDR1 is LGHNA, CDR2 YSLEER, per germline. V lost 4 bases, J lost 0 bases, and 19 bases lay in between. The CDR3 DNA reads TGCGCCAGCAGCCCTTTTTGGAAAGCGGGTAGCTCCTACAATGAGCAGTTCTTC. It yields the protein CASSPFWKAGSSYNEQFF.

The CDR3 DNA is TGCAGCGTAGCCAGGTGGGGGGGTGAAAAACTGTTTTTT. This gives the protein CSVARWGGEKLFF. This sequence joins TRBV29-1 and TRBJ1-4; maybe TRBD1 (5 bases). The CDR3 is 13 residues long. With 6 bases removed from V and 7 bases from J, the gap between germline ends came to 15 bases. Germline loops: CDR1 SQVTM, CDR2 ANQGSEA.

The J gene is TRBJ2-7, the V gene TRBV11-3; D uncertain. Germline CDR1 is SGHNT and CDR2 is YENEEA. V was trimmed by 1 base and J by 3 bases, leaving 13 bases between them. The CDR3 is made up of 15 amino acids. The chain's CDR3 is CASSLGGPGSYEQYF. The CDR3 nucleotides are TGTGCCAGCAGCTTAGGGGGTCCGGGTAGCTACGAGCAGTACTTC.